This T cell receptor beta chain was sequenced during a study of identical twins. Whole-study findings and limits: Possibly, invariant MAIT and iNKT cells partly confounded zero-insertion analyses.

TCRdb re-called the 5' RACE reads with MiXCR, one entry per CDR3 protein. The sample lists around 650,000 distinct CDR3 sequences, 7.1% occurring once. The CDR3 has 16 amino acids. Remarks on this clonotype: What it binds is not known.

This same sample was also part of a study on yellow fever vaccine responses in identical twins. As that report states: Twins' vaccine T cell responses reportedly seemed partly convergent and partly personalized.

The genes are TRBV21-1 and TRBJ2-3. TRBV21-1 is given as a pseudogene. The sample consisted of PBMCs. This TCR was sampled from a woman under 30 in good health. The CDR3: CASSKVTGSNTDTQYF. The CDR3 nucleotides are TGTGCCAGCAGCAAAGTTACCGGTTCGAACACAGATACGCAGTATTTT.